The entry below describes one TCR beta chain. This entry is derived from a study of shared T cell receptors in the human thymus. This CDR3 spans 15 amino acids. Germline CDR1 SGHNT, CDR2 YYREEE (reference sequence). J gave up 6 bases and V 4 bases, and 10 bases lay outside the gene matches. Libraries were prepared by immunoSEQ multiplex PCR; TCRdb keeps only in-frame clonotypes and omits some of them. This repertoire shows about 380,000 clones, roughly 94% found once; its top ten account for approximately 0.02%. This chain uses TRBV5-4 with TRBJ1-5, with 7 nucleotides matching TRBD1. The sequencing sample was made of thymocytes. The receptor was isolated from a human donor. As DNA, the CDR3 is TGTGCCAGCAGCCGGGGACAACCAGGGGGTCAGCCCCAGCATTTT. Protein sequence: CASSRGQPGGQPQHF.